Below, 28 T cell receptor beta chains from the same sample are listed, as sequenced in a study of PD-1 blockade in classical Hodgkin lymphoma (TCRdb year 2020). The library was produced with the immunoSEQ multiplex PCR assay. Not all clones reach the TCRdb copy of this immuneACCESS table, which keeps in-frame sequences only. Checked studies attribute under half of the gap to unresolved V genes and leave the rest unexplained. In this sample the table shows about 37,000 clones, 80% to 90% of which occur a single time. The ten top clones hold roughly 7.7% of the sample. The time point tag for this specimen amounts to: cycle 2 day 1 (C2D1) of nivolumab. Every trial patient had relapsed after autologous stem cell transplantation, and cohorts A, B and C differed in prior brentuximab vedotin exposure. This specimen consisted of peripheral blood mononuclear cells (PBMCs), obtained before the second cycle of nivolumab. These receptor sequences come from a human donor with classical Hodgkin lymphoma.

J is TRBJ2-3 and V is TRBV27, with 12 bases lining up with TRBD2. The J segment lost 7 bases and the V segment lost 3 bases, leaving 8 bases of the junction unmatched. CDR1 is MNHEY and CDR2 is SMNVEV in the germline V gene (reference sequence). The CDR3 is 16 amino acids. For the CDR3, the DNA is TGTGCCAGCAGTTTCCGGCTAGCGGGAGGGTTGAATACGCAGTATTTT. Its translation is CASSFRLAGGLNTQYF.

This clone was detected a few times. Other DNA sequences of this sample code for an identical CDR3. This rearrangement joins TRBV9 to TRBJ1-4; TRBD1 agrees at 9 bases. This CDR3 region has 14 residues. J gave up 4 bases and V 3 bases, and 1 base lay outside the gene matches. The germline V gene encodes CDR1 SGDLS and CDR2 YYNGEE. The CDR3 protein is CASSETGGNEKLFF. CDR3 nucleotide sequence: TGTGCCAGCAGCGAGACAGGGGGTAATGAAAAACTGTTTTTT.

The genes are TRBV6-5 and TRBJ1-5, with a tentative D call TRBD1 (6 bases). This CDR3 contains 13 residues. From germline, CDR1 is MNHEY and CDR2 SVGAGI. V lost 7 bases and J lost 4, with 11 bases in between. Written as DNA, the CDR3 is TGTGCCAGCAAGGGGGGAGGAAATCAGCCCCAGCATTTT. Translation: CASKGGGNQPQHF.

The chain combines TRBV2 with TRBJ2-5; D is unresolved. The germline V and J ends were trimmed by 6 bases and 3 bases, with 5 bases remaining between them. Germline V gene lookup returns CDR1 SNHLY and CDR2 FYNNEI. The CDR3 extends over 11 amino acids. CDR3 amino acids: CASRGEETQYF. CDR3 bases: TGTGCCAGCAGGGGCGAAGAGACCCAGTACTTC. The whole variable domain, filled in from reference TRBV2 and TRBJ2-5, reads EPEVTQTPSHQVTQMGQEVILRCVPISNHLYFYWYRQILGQKVEFLVSFYNNEISEKSEIFDDQFSVERPDGSNFTLKIRSTKLEDSAMYFCASRGEETQYFGPGTRLLVL.

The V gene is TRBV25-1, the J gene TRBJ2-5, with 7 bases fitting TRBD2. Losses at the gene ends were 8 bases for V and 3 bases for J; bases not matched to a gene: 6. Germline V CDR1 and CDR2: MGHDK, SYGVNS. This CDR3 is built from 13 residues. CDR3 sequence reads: CASGVAGKETQYF. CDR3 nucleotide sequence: TGTGCCAGCGGAGTAGCGGGCAAAGAGACCCAGTACTTC.

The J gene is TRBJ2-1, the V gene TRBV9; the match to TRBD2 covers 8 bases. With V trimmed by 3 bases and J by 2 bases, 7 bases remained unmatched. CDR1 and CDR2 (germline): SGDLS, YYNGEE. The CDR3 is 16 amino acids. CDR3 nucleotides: TGTGCCAGCAGCGCCACCGGGACTAGGACCTACAATGAGCAGTTCTTC. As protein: CASSATGTRTYNEQFF.

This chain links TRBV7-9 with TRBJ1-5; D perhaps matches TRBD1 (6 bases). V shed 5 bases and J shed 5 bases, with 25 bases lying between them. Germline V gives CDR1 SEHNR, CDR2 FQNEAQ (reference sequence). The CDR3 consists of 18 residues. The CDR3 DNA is TGTGCCAGCAGCCTTGTTGAGGGAAAGGGGGGATTTTATCAGCCCCAGCATTTT. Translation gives CASSLVEGKGGFYQPQHF.

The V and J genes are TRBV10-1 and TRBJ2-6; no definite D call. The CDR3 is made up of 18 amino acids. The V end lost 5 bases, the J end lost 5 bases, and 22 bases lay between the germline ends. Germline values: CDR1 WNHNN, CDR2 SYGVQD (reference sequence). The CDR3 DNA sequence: TGCGCCAGCAGTTACATCGCGATCGCACAAAGTCGGGCCAACGTCCTGACTTTC. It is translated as CASSYIAIAQSRANVLTF.

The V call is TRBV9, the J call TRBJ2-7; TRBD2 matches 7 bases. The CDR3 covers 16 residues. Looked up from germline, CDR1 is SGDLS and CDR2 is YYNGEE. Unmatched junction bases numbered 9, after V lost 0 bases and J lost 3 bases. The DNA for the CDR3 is TGTGCCAGCAGCGTAGCTAGTGCGGGAGAGAACTACGAGCAGTACTTC. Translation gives CASSVASAGENYEQYF.

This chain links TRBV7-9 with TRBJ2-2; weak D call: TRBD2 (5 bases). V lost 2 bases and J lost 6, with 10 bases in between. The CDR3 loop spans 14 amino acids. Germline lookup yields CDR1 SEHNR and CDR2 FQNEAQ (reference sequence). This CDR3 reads CASSLTEGAGELFF. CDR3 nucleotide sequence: TGTGCCAGCAGCTTAACCGAGGGAGCCGGGGAGCTGTTTTTT.

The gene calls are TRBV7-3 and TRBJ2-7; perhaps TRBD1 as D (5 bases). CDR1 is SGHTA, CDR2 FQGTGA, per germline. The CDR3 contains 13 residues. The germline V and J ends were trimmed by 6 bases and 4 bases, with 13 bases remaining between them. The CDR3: CASSPQGGYEQYF. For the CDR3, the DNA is TGTGCCAGCAGTCCTCAGGGCGGATACGAGCAGTACTTC.

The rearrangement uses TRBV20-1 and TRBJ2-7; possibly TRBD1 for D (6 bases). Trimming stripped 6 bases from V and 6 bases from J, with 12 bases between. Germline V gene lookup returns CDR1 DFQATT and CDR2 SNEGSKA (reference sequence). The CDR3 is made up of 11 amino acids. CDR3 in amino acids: CSARQVGEQYF. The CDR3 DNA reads TGCAGTGCGAGACAGGTTGGCGAGCAGTACTTC.

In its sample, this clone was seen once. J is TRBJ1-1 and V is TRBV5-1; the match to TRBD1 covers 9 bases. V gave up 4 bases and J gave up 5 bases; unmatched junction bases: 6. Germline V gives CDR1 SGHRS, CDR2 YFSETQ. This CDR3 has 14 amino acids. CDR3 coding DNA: TGCGCCAGCAGCCTACAGGGGGCTTTGACTGAAGCTTTCTTT. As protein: CASSLQGALTEAFF.

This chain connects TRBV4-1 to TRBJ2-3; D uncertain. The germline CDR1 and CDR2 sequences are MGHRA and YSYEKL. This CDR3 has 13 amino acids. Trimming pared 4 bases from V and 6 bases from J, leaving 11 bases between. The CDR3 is CASSRSTFDTQYF. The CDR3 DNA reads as TGCGCCAGCAGCCGATCTACCTTCGATACGCAGTATTTT.

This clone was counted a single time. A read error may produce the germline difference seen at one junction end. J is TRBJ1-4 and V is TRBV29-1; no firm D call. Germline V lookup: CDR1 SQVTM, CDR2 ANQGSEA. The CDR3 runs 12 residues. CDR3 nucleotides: TGCAGTGCCTTCGGTACTAGTGAAAAACTGTTTTTT. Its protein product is CSAFGTSEKLFF.

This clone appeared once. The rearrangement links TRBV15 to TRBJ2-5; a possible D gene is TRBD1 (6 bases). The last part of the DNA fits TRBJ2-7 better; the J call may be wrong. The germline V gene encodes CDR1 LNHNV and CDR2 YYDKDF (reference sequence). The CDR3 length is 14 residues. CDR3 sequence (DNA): TGTGCCACCGCGGTCTTCAGGGGCCCCTACGAGCAGTACTTC. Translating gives CATAVFRGPYEQYF.

CDR3 sequence: CASSLRLAGVPDTQYF. CDR3 coding DNA: TGTGCCAGCAGCCTTCGACTAGCGGGAGTGCCAGATACGCAGTATTTT. V usage is TRBV7-6 and J usage is TRBJ2-3, with TRBD2 matching over 12 bases. The CDR3 consists of 16 residues. V dropped 5 bases and J dropped 4; count of bases not matched to a gene: 7. CDR1 and CDR2 from the germline V gene are SGHVS and FNYEAQ.

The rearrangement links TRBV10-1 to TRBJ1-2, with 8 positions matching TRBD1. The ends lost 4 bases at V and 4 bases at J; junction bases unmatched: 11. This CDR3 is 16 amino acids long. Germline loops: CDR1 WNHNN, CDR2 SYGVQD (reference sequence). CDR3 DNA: TGCGCCAGCAGTGCTACCCCGGGACAGGTGGTCTATGGCTACACCTTC. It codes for CASSATPGQVVYGYTF.

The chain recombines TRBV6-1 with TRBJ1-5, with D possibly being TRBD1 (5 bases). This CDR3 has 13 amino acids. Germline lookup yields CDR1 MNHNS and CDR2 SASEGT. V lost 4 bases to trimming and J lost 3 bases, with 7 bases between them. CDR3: CASSGTPNQPQHF. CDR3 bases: TGTGCCAGCAGTGGGACACCCAATCAGCCCCAGCATTTT.

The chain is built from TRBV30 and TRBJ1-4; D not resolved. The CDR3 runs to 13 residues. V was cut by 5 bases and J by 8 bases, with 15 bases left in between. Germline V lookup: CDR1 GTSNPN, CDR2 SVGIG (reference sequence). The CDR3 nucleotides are TGTGCCTGGGCAATGACGGCGGGGGAAAAACTGTTTTTT. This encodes CAWAMTAGEKLFF. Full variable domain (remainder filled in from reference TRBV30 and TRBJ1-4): SQTIHQWPATLVQPVGSPLSLECTVEGTSNPNLYWYRQAAGRGLQLLFYSVGIGQISSEVPQNLSASRPQDRQFILSSKKLLLSDSGFYLCAWAMTAGEKLFFGSGTQLSVL.

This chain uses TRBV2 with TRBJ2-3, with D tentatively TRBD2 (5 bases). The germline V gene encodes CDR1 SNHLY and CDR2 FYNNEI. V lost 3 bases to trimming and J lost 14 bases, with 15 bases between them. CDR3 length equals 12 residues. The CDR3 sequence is CASSDRDTVRYF. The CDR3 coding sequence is TGTGCCAGCAGTGATCGGGATACGGTTCGGTATTTT.

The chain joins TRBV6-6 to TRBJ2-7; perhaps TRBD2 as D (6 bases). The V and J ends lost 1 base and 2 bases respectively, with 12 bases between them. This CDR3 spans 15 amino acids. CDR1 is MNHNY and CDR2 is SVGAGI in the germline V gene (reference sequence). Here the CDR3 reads CASSYLSGVAYEQYF. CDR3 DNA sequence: TGTGCCAGCAGTTACTTGTCGGGAGTGGCCTACGAGCAGTACTTC.

CDR3 coding DNA: TGTGCCAGCAGTTTACCCCATGGCAACGAGCAGTACTTC. Translated: CASSLPHGNEQYF. The chain uses TRBV27 and TRBJ2-7; D is unclear. This CDR3 comprises 13 residues. V shed 2 bases and J shed 5 bases, with 10 bases lying between them. Germline V gene sequence: CDR1 MNHEY, CDR2 SMNVEV (reference sequence).

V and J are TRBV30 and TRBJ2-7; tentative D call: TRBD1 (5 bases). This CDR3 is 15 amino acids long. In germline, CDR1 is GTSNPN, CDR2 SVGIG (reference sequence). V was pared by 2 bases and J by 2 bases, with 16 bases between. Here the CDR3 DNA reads TGTGCCTGGAGTAATGGGAAGACAGCACCCTACGAGCAGTACTTC. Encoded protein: CAWSNGKTAPYEQYF.

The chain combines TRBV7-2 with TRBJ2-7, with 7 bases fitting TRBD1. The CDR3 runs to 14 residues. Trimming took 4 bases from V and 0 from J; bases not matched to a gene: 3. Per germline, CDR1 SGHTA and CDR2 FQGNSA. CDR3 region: CASSSRDSSYEQYF. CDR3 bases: TGTGCCAGCAGCTCTAGGGACAGCTCCTACGAGCAGTACTTC.

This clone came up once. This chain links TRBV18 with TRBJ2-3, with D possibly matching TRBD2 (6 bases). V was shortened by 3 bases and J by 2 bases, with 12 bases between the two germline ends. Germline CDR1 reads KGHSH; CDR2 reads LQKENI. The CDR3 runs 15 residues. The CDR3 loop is CASSPPGLHTDTQYF. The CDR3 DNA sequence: TGTGCCAGCTCACCTCCGGGACTCCACACAGATACGCAGTATTTT.

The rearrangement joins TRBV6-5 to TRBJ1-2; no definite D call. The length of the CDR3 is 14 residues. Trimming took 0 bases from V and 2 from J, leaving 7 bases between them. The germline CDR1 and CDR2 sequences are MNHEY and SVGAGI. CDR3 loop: CASSYSAVNYGYTF. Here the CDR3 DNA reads TGTGCCAGCAGTTACTCAGCAGTCAACTATGGCTACACCTTC.

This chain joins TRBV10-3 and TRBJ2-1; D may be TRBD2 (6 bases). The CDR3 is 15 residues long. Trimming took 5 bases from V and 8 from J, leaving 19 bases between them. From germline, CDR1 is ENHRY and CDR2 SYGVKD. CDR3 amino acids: CAISRTPGDEYEQFF. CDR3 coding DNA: TGTGCCATCAGTCGCACACCGGGAGATGAGTATGAGCAGTTCTTC.